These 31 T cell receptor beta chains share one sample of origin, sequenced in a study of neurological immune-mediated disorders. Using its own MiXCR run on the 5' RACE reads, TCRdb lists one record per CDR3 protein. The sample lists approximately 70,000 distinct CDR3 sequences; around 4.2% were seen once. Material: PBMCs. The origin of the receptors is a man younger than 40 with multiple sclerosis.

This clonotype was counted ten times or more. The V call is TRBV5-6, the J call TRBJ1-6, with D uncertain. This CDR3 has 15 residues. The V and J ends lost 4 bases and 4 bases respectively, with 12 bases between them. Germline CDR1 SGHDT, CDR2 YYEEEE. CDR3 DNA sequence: TGTGCCAGCAGCCTCCCGAAGGGTTATAATTCACCCCTCCACTTT. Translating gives CASSLPKGYNSPLHF.

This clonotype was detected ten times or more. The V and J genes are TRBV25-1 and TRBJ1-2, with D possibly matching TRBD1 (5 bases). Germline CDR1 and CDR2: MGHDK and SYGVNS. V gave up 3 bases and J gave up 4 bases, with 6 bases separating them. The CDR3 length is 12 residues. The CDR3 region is CASSEGGYGYTF. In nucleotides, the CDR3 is TGTGCCAGCAGTGAGGGGGGCTATGGCTACACCTTC.

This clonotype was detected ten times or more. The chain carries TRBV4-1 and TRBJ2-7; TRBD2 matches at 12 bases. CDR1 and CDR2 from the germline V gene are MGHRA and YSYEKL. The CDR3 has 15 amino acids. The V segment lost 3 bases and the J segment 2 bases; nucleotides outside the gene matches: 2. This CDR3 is CASSHLAGGPYEQYF. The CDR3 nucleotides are TGCGCCAGCAGCCACCTAGCGGGGGGGCCCTACGAGCAGTACTTC.

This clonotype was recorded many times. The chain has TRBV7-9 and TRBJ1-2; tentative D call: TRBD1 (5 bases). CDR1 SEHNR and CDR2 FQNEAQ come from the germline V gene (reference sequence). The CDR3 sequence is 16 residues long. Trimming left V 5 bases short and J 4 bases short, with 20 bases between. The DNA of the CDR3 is TGTGCCAGCAGCGACGGTCGGGGCGGTCCAGGCTATGGCTACACCTTC. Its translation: CASSDGRGGPGYGYTF.

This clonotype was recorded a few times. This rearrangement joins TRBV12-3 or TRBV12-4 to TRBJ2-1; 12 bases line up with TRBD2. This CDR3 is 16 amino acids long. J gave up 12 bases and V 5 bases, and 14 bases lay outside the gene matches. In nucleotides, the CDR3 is TGTGCCAGCAGTCTAACGGGGACTAGCGGGTCCCCCAGGCAGTTCTTC. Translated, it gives CASSLTGTSGSPRQFF.

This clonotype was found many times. In nucleotides, the CDR3 is TGTGCCATCAAGAGGACAGGGGCGGACACTGAAGCTTTCTTT. Amino acids: CAIKRTGADTEAFF. This chain joins TRBV10-3 and TRBJ1-1, with 9 bases identical to TRBD1. J lost 3 bases, V lost 7 bases, and 6 bases had no gene match. Germline CDR1 reads ENHRY; CDR2 reads SYGVKD. The CDR3 has 14 residues.

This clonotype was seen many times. The CDR3 reads CASSFWGGPFTDTQYF. CDR3 DNA: TGCGCCAGCAGCTTCTGGGGGGGCCCCTTCACAGATACGCAGTATTTT. This chain connects TRBV5-1 to TRBJ2-3, with D possibly being TRBD2 (7 bases). Germline V lookup: CDR1 SGHRS, CDR2 YFSETQ. V gave up 2 bases and J gave up 2 bases, with 15 bases separating them. This CDR3 has 16 residues.

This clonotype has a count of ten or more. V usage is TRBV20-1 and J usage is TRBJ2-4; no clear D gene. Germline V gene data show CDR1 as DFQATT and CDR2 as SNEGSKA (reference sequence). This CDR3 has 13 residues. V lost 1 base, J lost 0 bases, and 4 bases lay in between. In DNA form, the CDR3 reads TGCAGTGCTAGAGTTGTAGCCAAAAACATTCAGTACTTC. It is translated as CSARVVAKNIQYF.

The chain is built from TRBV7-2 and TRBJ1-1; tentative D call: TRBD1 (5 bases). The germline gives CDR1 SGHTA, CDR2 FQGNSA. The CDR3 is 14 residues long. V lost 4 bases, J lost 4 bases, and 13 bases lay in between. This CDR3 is CASSSIGEGTEAFF. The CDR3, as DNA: TGTGCCAGCAGCTCCATAGGGGAAGGCACTGAAGCTTTCTTT. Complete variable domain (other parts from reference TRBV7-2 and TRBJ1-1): GAGVSQSPSNKVTEKGKDVELRCDPISGHTALYWYRQSLGQGLEFLIYFQGNSAPDKSGLPSDRFSAERTGGSVSTLTIQRTQQEDSAVYLCASSSIGEGTEAFFGQGTRLTVV.

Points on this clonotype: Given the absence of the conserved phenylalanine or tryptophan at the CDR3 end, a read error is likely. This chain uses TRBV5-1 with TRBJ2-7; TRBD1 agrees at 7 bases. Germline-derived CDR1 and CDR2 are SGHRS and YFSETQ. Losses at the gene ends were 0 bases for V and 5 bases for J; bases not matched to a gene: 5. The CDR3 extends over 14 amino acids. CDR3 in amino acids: CASSLGGQSHEQYI. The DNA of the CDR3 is TGCGCCAGCAGCTTGGGGGGACAGTCCCACGAGCAGTACATC.

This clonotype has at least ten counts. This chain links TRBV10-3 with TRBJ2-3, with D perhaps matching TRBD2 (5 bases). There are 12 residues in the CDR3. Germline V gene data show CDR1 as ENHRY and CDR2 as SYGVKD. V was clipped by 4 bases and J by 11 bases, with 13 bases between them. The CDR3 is CAISAGPGEQYF. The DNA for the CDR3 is TGTGCCATCAGTGCCGGACCCGGGGAGCAGTATTTT.

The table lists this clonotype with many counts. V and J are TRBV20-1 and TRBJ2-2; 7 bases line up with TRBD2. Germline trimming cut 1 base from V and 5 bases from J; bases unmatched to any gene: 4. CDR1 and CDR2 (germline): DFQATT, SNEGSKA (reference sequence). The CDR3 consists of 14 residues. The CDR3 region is CSARAGGETGELFF. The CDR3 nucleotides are TGCAGTGCTAGAGCGGGGGGAGAGACCGGGGAGCTGTTTTTT.

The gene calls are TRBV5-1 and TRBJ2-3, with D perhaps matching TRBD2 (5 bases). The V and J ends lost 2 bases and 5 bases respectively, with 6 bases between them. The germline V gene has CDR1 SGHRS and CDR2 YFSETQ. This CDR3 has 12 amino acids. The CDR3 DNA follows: TGCGCCAGCAGCTTAAGCGGAGATACGCAGTATTTT. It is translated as CASSLSGDTQYF.

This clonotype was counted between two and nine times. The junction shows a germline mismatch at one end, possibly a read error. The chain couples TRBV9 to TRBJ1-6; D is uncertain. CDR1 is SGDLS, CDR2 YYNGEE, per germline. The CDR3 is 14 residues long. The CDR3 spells CASSVGPHNSPLNF. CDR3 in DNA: TGTGCCAGCAGCGTAGGGCCGCATAATTCACCCCTCAACTTT.

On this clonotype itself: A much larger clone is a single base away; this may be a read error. The DNA for the CDR3 is TGTGCCATCTCGTCAAAGAATGAAAAACTGTTTTTT. Translated: CAISSKNEKLFF. The rearrangement links TRBV10-3 to TRBJ1-4; no clear D gene. The CDR3 covers 12 residues. Germline values: CDR1 ENHRY, CDR2 SYGVKD. Trimming took 8 bases from V and 5 from J, leaving 9 bases between them.

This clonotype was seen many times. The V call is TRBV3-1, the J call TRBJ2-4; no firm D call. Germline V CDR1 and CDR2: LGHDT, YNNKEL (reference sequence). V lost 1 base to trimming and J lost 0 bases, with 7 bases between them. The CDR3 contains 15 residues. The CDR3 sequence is CASSQGQLAKNIQYF. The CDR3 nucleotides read TGTGCCAGCAGCCAAGGGCAACTAGCCAAAAACATTCAGTACTTC.

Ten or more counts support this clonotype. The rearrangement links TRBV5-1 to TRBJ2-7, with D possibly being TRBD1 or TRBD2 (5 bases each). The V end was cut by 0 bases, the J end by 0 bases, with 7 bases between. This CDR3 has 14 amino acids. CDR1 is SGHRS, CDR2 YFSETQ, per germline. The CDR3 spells CASSLEGSSYEQYF. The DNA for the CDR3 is TGCGCCAGCAGCTTGGAGGGGAGCTCCTACGAGCAGTACTTC.

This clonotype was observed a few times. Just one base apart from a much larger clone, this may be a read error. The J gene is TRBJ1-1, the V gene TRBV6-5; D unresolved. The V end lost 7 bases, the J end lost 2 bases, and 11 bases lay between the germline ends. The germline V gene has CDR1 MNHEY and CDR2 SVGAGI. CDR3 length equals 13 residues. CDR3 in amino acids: CASKRKENTEAFF. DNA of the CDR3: TGTGCCAGCAAAAGAAAGGAAAACACTGAAGCTTTCTTT.

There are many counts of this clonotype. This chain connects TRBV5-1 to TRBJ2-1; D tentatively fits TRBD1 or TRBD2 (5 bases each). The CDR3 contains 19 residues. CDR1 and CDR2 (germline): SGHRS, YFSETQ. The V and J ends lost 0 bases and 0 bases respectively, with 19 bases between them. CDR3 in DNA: TGCGCCAGCAGCTTGGATCCACGGGACGGAATCCCCTCCTACAATGAGCAGTTCTTC. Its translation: CASSLDPRDGIPSYNEQFF.

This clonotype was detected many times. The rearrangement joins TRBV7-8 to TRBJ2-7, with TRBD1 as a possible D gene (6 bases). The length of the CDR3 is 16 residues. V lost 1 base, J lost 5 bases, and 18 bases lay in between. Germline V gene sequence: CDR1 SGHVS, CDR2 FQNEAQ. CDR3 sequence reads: CASSLGYTGTLHEQYF. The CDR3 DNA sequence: TGTGCCAGCAGCTTAGGATATACCGGGACACTCCACGAGCAGTACTTC.

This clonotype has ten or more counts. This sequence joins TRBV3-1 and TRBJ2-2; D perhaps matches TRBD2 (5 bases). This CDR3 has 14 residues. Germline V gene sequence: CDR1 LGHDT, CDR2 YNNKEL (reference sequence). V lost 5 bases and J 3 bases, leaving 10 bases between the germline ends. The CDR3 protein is CASSSRGHTGELFF. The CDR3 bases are TGTGCCAGCAGCTCGCGCGGGCACACCGGGGAGCTGTTTTTT.

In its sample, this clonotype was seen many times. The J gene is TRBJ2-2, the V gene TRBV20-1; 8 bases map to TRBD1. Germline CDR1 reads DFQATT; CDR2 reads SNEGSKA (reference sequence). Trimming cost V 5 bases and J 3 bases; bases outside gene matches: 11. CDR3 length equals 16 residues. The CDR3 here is CSAPLARGQHTGELFF. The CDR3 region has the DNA TGCAGTGCTCCCCTAGCCAGGGGGCAGCACACCGGGGAGCTGTTTTTT.

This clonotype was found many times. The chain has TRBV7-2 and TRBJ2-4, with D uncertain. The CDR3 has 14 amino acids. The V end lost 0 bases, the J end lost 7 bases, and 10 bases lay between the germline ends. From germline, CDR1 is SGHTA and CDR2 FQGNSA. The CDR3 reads CASSLATAANIQYF. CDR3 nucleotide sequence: TGTGCCAGCAGCTTAGCGACTGCGGCGAACATTCAGTACTTC.

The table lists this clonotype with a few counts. The CDR3 sequence: CAWSVGPGGRYEQYF. The CDR3 bases are TGTGCCTGGAGTGTCGGTCCAGGGGGCAGATACGAGCAGTACTTC. The genes are TRBV30 and TRBJ2-7; 8 positions agree with TRBD1. This CDR3 comprises 15 residues. Trimming took 0 bases from V and 4 from J; bases not matched to a gene: 8. The germline gives CDR1 GTSNPN, CDR2 SVGIG (reference sequence).

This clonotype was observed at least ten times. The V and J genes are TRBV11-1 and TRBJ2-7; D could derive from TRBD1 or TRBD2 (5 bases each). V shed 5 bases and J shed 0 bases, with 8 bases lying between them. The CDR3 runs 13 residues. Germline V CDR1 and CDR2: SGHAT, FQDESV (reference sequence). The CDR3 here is CASSPGTSYEQYF. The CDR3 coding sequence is TGTGCCAGCAGCCCAGGGACCTCCTACGAGCAGTACTTC.

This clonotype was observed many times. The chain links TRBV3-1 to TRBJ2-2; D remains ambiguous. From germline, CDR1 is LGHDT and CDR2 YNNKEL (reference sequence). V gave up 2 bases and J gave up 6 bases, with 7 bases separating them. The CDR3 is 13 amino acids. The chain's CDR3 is CASSQQYAGELFF. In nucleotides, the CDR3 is TGTGCCAGCAGCCAACAGTACGCCGGGGAGCTGTTTTTT.

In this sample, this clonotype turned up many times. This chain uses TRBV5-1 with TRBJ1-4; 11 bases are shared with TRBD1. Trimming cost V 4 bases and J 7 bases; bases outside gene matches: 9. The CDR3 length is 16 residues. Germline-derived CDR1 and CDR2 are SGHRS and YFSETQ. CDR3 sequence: CASSTGQGVVREKLFF. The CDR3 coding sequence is TGCGCCAGCAGCACGGGACAGGGGGTGGTACGTGAAAAACTGTTTTTT.

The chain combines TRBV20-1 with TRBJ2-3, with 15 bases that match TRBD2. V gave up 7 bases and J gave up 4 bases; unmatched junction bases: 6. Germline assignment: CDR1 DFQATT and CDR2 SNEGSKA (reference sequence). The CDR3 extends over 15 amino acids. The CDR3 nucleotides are TGCAGTGTTAGGACTAGCGGGGGGGGGGCAGATACGCAGTATTTT. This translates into CSVRTSGGGADTQYF.

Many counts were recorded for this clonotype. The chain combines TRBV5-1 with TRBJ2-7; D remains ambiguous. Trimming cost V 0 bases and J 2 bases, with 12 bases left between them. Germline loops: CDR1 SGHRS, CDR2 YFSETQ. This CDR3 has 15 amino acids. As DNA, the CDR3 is TGCGCCAGCAGCTTGGTAGACGGCGGAACCTACGAGCAGTACTTC. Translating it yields CASSLVDGGTYEQYF.

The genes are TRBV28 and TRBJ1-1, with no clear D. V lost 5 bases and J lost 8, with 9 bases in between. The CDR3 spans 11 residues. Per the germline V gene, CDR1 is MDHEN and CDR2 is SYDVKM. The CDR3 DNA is TGTGCCAGCAGTCAGGTCGCAGAAGCTTTCTTT. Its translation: CASSQVAEAFF.

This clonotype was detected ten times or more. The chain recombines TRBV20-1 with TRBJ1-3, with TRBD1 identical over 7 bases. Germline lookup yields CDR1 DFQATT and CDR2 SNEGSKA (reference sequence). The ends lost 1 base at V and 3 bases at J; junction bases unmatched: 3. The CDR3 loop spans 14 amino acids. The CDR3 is CSARATGNGNTIYF. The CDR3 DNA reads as TGCAGTGCTAGAGCGACAGGGAATGGAAACACCATATATTTT.